Listed below are T cell receptor beta chains from one sample, sequenced in a study of control samples from healthy donors and cancer patients. Some clones are missing from TCRdb's copy, which holds only in-frame ones; the method was immunoSEQ multiplex PCR. The profile shows tens of thousands of clones, 70% to 90% of them singletons. Sequenced sample: blood. The receptors derive from a woman in her forties or fifties in good health. Each CDR3 is given with its conserved first and last residue. Clone size appears in some rows only: once, few, many, or a class for an expanded clone.

J | V | size | CDR3
TRBJ1-3 | TRBV6-6 | . | CASSPVLRGEFTSGNTIYF
TRBJ2-1 | TRBV3-1/TRBV3-2 | . | CASSQGEHSRRGNEQFF
TRBJ2-1 | TRBV29-1 | . | CSVRSGGSYNEQFF
TRBJ2-3 | TRBV5-1 | . | CASSLGLAGGSGDTQYF
TRBJ2-5 | TRBV20-1 | . | CSARIQETQYF
TRBJ2-1 | TRBV27 | . | CASSSPGLAGEVDEQFF
TRBJ2-7 | TRBV7-3 | . | CASSLHGGSVYEQYF
TRBJ2-1 | TRBV28 | . | CASSQGGSSYNEQFF
TRBJ2-3 | TRBV5-6 | . | CASSFGLAGSTDTQYF
TRBJ1-5 | TRBV28 | few | CASRMGGVNQPQHF
TRBJ2-1 | TRBV6-2/TRBV6-3 | . | CASSYRPDRGSNEQFF
TRBJ1-2 | TRBV14 | . | CASSPITLGYTF
TRBJ1-2 | TRBV9 | . | CASSVVGDRHYGYTF
TRBJ2-1 | TRBV5-1 | . | CASSLTGQRTHEQFF
TRBJ2-1 | TRBV29-1 | . | CSVELGTGGYNEQFF
TRBJ2-5 | TRBV14 | . | CASSQVGTGEETQYF
TRBJ1-2 | TRBV5-6 | . | CASSLVGVVNGYTF
TRBJ2-7 | TRBV7-3 | . | CASSPGTSGSEQYF
TRBJ1-2 | TRBV27 | once | CASSYSVGGLYGYTF
TRBJ1-3 | TRBV4-3 | . | CASSPGLRWAGNTIYF
TRBJ2-7 | TRBV7-2 | . | CASSLQHRVSYEQYF
TRBJ2-1 | TRBV6-6 | . | CASSRLGYSIDNEQFF
TRBJ1-2 | TRBV7-2 | . | CASSLRRSTNYGYTF
TRBJ2-3 | TRBV19 | . | CASSIVEGQGESSTDTQYF
TRBJ2-7 | TRBV11-3 | . | CASSPRDRVIAYEQYF
TRBJ2-1 | TRBV11-2 | once | CASSPGLAGYNEQFF
TRBJ2-3 | TRBV7-9 | . | CVSSLSGSLASSTDTQYF
TRBJ2-3 | TRBV5-1 | . | CASSLAGTRQDTQYF
TRBJ2-1 | TRBV29-1 | . | CSVELRNEQFF
TRBJ1-2 | TRBV2 | . | CASSEWTGGRGYTF
TRBJ2-4 | TRBV7-2 | . | CASSPPAVDKNIQYF
TRBJ1-1 | TRBV7-3 | . | CASSLEGNTEAFF
TRBJ2-3 | TRBV5-1 | . | CASSPEVSSASTDTQYF
TRBJ2-1 | TRBV2 | . | CASREREGYNEQFF
TRBJ2-1 | TRBV2 | . | CASSELGDSKPYNEQFF
TRBJ2-1 | TRBV7-9 | . | CASSLSRMREESWQFF
TRBJ1-5 | TRBV2 | . | CASSNEGYQPQHF
TRBJ2-5 | TRBV4-3 | . | CASSQDHGGSPYQETQYF
TRBJ2-3 | TRBV15 | . | CATSRPNWSGRTDTQYF
TRBJ2-2 | TRBV6-5 | . | CASSRAGGELFF
TRBJ2-7 | TRBV11-3 | . | CASSPQGVAGLYEQYF
TRBJ2-5 | TRBV4-3 | . | CASSQEVRGTQYF
TRBJ2-3 | TRBV13 | once | CASSPSRDRATDTQYF
TRBJ2-7 | TRBV18 | . | CASSPPGSYEQYF
TRBJ2-3 | TRBV7-2 | . | CASSYGQGAPDTQYF
TRBJ2-2 | TRBV19 | . | CASSISKQGTGELFF
TRBJ2-1 | TRBV28 | . | CASRSGRARSYNEQFF
TRBJ1-2 | TRBV18 | . | CASSPIPPSTGGSGYTF
TRBJ2-4 | TRBV7-8 | . | CASSFTGSSEHIQYF
TRBJ2-7 | TRBV27 | once | CASSFRTGLAYEQYF
TRBJ2-1 | TRBV4-3 | . | CASSQDRGTKVEFF
TRBJ2-7 | TRBV11-3 | . | CASSSRTGRYEQYF
TRBJ2-5 | TRBV9 | once | CASSPGTTYQETQYF